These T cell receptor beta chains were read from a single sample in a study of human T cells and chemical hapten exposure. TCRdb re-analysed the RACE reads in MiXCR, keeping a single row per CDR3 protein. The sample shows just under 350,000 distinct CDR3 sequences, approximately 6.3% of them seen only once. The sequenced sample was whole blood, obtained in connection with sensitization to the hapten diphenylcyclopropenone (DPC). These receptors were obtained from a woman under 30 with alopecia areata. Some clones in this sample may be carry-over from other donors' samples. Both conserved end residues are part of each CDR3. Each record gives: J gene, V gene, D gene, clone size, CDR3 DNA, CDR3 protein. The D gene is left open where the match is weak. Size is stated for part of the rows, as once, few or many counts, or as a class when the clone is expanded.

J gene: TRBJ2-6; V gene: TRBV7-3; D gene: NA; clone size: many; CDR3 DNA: TGTGCCAGCAGCTCCCGGGACCCAGGACCTGGGGCCAACGTCCTGACTTTC; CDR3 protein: CASSSRDPGPGANVLTF
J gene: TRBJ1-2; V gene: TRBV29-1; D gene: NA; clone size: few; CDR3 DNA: TGCAGCGCCTCCGGGGGCTTGGGTTATGGCTACACCTTC; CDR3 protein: CSASGGLGYGYTF
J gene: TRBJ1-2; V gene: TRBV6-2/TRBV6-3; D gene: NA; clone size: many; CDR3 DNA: TGTGCCAGCAGTTACTCCCTGGACAGCGGGAACTATGGCTACACCTTC; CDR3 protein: CASSYSLDSGNYGYTF
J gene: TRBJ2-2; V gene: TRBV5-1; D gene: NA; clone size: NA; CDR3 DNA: TGCGCCAGCAGCCCCGCGAAGGGGGAAACCGGGGAGCTGTTTTTT; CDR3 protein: CASSPAKGETGELFF
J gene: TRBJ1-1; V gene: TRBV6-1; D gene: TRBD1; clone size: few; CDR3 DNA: TGTGCCAGCAGTGGGATTTACAGGGGGCGAGGAGGGAGCACTGAAGCTTTCTTT; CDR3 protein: CASSGIYRGRGGSTEAFF
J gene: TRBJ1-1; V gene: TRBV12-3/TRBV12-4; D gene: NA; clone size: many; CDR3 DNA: TGTGCCAGCAGTTATGGCGGGGCAGGAGCTTTCTTT; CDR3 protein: CASSYGGAGAFF
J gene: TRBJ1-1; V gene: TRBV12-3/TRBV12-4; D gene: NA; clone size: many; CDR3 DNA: TGTGCCAGCAGTACTACAGGTGAAGCTTTCTTT; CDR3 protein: CASSTTGEAFF
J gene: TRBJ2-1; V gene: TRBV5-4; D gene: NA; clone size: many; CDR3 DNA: TGTGCCAGCAGCAAGGGACCGGATTCCTACAATGAGCAGTTCTTC; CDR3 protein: CASSKGPDSYNEQFF
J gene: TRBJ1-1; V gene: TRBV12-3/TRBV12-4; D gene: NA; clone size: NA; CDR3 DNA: TGTGCCAGCAGTTTTGGGGGGGCTGCGAACACTGAAGCTTTCTTT; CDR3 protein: CASSFGGAANTEAFF
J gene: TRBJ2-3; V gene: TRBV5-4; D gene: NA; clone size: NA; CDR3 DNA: TGTGCCAGCAGCTTGGATTGGGTCACAGATACGCAGTATTTT; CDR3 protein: CASSLDWVTDTQYF
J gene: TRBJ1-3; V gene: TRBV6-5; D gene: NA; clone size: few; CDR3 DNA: TGTGCCAGCAGTTACGGGGACACCATATATTTT; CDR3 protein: CASSYGDTIYF
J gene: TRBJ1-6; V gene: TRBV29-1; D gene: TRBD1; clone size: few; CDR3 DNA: TGCAGCGTAAGACAGGGGGAAGGGTATTCACCCCTCCACTTT; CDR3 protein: CSVRQGEGYSPLHF
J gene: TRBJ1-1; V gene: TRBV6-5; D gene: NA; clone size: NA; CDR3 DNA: TGTGCCAGCAGTTACGAGGGGGTGTCGGCCAAATTTGAACACACTGAAGCTTTCTTT; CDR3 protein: CASSYEGVSAKFEHTEAFF
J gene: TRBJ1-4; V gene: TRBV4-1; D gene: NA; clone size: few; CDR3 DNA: TGCGCCAGCAGCCAAGGATGGACAGCTAATGAAAAACTGTTTTTT; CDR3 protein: CASSQGWTANEKLFF
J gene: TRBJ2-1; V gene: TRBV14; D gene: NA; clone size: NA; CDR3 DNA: TGTGCCAGCAGCCTGCGTGGGCACTCCTACAATGAGCAGTTCTTC; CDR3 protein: CASSLRGHSYNEQFF
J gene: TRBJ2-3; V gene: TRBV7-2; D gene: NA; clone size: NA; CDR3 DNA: TGTGCCAGCAGTCCTAGACTCCTGGGTGGCACAGATACGCAGTATTTT; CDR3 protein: CASSPRLLGGTDTQYF
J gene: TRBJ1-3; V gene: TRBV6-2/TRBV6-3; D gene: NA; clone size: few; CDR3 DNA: TGTGCCAGCAGTCGCGGGACGTCAGGAAACACCATATATTTT; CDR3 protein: CASSRGTSGNTIYF
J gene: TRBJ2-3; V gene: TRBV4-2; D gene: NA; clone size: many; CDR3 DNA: TGTGCCAGCAAACCGACTTTTGGGGACACAGATACGCAGTATTTT; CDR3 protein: CASKPTFGDTDTQYF
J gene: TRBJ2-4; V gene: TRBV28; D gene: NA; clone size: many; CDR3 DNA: TGTGCCACCCATGGAAGTCCCAAAAACATTCAGTACTTC; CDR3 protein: CATHGSPKNIQYF
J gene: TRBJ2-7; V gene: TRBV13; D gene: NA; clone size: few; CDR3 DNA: TGTGCCAGCAGCCAGGGGACGGAGCTTATCCCCTACGAGCAGTACTTC; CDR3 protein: CASSQGTELIPYEQYF
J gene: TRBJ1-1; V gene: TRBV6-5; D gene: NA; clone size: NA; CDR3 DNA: TGTGCCAGCAGTATTCAGGGTAGTCTAGCTGAAGCTTTCTTT; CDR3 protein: CASSIQGSLAEAFF
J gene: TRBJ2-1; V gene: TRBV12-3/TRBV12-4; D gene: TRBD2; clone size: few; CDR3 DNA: TGTGCCAGCAGTCCATTACGGGGGGTTAATGAGCAGTTCTTC; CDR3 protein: CASSPLRGVNEQFF
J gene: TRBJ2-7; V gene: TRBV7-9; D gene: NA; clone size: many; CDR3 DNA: TGTGCCAGCAGCTTCGCCTACGAGCAGTACTTC; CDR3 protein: CASSFAYEQYF
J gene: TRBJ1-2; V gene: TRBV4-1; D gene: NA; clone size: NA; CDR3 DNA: TGCGCCAGCAGCCAGGCGCAAAGTGTCAGCGGCTACACCTTC; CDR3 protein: CASSQAQSVSGYTF
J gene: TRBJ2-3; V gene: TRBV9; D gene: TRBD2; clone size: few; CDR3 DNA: TGTGCCAGCAGCGTAGGTCTAGCGGCAGATACGCAGTATTTT; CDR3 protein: CASSVGLAADTQYF
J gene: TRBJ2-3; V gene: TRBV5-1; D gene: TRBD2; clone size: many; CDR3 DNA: TGCGCCAGCAGTTGGACTAGCGGGGCCGCTGATACGCAGTATTTT; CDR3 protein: CASSWTSGAADTQYF
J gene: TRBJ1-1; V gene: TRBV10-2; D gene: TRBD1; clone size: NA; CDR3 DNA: TGCGCCGGACAGGGGGCCCCGGGGACTGAAGCTTTCTTT; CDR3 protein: CAGQGAPGTEAFF
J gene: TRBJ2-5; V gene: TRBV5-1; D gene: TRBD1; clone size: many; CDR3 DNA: TGCGCCAGCACCAGGACAGGGGAAGAGACCCAGTACTTC; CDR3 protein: CASTRTGEETQYF
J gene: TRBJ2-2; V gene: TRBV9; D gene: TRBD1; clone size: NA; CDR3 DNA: TGTGCCAGCAGCGTAACGACAGGGGGCCCCGCGAACACCGGGGAGCTGTTTTTT; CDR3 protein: CASSVTTGGPANTGELFF
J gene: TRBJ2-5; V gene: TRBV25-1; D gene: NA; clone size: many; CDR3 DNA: TGTGCCAGCAGTCCCCTACGAGCTCCTGAGACCCAGTACTTC; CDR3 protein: CASSPLRAPETQYF
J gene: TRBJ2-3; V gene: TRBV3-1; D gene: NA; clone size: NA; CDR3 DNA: TGTGCCAGCAGGGGGACACCCCTAATCACGACGCAGTATTTT; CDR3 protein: CASRGTPLITTQYF
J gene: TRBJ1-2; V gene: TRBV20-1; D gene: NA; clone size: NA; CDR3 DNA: TGCAGTGCTGCCCCCGGACAGTCCTATGGCTACACCTTC; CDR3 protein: CSAAPGQSYGYTF
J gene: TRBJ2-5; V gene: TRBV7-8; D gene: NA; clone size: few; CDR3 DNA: TGTGCCAGCAGCTTAGCCCCCGCCTATTACGAGACCCAGTACTTC; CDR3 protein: CASSLAPAYYETQYF
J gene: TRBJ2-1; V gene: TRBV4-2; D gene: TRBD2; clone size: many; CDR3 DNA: TGTGCCAGCAGCCAAGAAACAAGCGGGGGGGCAGATGAGCAGTTCTTC; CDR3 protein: CASSQETSGGADEQFF
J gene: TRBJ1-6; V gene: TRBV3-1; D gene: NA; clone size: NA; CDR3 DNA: TGTGCCAGCAGCCGTCAAGGGACCGCTTCACCCCTCCACTTT; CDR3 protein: CASSRQGTASPLHF
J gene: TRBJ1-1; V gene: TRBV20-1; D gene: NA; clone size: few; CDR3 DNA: TGCAGTGCCTCCCACACTGAAGCTTTCTTT; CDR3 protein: CSASHTEAFF
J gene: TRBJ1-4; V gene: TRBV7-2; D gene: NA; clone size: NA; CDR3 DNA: TGTGCCAGCAGCAGGGCCTATAATGAAAAACTGTTTTTT; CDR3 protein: CASSRAYNEKLFF
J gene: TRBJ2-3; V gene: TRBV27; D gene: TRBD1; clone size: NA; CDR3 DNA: TGTGCCAGCAGTCGAAAGGGGACAGGGTTCACAGATACGCAGTATTTT; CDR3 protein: CASSRKGTGFTDTQYF
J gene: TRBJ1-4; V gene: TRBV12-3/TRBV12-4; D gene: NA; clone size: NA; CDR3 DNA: TGTGCCAGCAGTCCCCTTATTGCGGGGCGGGAAAAACTGTTTTTT; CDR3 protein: CASSPLIAGREKLFF
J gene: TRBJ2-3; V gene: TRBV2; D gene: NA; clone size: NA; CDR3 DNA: TGTGCCAGCAGTCAGCTTGAGACAGATACGCAGTATTTT; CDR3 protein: CASSQLETDTQYF
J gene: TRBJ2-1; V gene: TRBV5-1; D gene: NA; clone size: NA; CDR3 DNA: TGCGCCAGCAGCTTGGCCGGTAGTTCTTTAGGCAATGAGCAGTTCTTC; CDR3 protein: CASSLAGSSLGNEQFF
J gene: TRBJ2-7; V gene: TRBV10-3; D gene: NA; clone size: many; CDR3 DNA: TGTGCCATCTCACTCTCGGGCCCCTACGAGCAGTACTTC; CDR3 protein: CAISLSGPYEQYF
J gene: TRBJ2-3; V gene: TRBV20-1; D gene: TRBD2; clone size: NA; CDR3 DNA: TGCAGTGTTCCTCAGCGGGGGAAAACAGATACGCAGTATTTT; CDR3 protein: CSVPQRGKTDTQYF
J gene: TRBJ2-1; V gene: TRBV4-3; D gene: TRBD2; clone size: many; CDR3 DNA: TGCGCCAGCAGCCAAGAGCTAGCGGGGACGATAAGCTCCTACAATGAGCAGTTCTTC; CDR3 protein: CASSQELAGTISSYNEQFF
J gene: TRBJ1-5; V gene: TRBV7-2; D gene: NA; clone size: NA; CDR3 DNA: TGTGCCAGCAGCTCACAGGGATACAATCAGCCCCAGCATTTT; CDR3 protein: CASSSQGYNQPQHF
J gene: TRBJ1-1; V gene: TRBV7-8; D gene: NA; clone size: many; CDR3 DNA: TGTGCCAGCAGCAAACGAACAGGAAGGGACACTGAAGCTTTCTTT; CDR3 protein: CASSKRTGRDTEAFF
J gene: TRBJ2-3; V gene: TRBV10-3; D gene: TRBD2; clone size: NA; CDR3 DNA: TGTGCCATCAGTGAGTCCGGGACTAGGGCCCCAGATACGCAGTATTTT; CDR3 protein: CAISESGTRAPDTQYF
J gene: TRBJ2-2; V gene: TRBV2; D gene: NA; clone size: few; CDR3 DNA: TGTGCCAGCAGGACGGGTACCGGGGAGCTGTTTTTT; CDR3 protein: CASRTGTGELFF
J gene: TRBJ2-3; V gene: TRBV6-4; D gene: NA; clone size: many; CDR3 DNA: TGTGCCAGCAGCGATGACAGGCGGGGTACGCAGTATTTT; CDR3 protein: CASSDDRRGTQYF
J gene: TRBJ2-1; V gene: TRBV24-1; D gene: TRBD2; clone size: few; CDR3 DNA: TGTGCCACCAGTGATACCAGCGGGGCGCAGTTCTTC; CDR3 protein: CATSDTSGAQFF
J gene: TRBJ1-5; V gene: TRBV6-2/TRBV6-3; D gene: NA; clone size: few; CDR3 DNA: TGTGCCAGCAGTTACGAGGGACTAGGCAATCAGCCCCAGCATTTT; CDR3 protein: CASSYEGLGNQPQHF
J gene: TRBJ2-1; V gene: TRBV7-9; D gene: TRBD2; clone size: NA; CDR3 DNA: TGTGCCAGCAGCCGGGGACTAGCGGGGGCCCGAGATTACAATGAGCAGTTCTTC; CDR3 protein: CASSRGLAGARDYNEQFF
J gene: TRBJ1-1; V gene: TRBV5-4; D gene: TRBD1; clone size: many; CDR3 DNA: TGTGCCAGCAGCCACCGGACAGGCCTTAACACTGAAGCTTTCTTT; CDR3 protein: CASSHRTGLNTEAFF
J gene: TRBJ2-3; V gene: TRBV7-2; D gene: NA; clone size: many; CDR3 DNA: TGTGCCAGCAGCTCCACGGCTAGGCCAGATACGCAGTATTTT; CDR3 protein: CASSSTARPDTQYF
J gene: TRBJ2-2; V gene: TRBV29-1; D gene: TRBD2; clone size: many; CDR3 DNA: TGCAGCGTTGAAGTACCGGGACTAGCGGGGACCGGGGAGCTGTTTTTT; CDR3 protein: CSVEVPGLAGTGELFF
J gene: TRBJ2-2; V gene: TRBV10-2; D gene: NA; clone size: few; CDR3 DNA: TGCGCCAGCACATGGGGCAGGGTAACCGGGGAGCTGTTTTTT; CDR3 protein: CASTWGRVTGELFF
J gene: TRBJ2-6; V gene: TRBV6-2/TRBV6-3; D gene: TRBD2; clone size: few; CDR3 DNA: TGTGCCAGCAGTTACTCTCGGGAGGGTGACTCTGGGGCCAACGTCCTGACTTTC; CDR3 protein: CASSYSREGDSGANVLTF
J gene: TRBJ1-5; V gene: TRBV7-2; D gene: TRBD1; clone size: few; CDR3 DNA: TGTGCCAGCAGCTTAGGCAGGGGGGGTTCACAGCCCCAGCATTTT; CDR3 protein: CASSLGRGGSQPQHF
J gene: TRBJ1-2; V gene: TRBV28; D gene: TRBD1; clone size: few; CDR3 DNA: TGTGCCAGCAGCTACAGGGGCTATGGCTACACCTTC; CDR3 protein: CASSYRGYGYTF